This T cell receptor beta chain appears in the sequencing data of a study of blood T cell repertoires in COVID-19. Study as a whole: Samples taken during acute and convalescent COVID-19 were collected in the United States, Italy and Spain. The cDNA or gDNA used as material had been derived from T cells, B-cell-depleted T cells, or PBMCs.

In the original analysis: Amplification from reference gene primers served as the basis for estimated nucleated cell counts. Sequenced by immunoSEQ multiplex PCR; TCRdb stores in-frame clones only, minus some. D and trimming come from the DNA, and the V and J calls and clone size come from that table. The sample includes under 350,000 clones, roughly four fifths seen only once; the top ten take approximately 9%. V gave up 0 bases and J gave up 1 base; unmatched junction bases: 5. This CDR3 has 16 residues. Germline CDR1 and CDR2: SGHDT and YYEEEE. The receptor comes from a woman between 45 and 60 years old who had recovered from COVID-19. The chain carries TRBV5-6 and TRBJ2-5; 8 nucleotides line up with TRBD2. The sample consisted of peripheral blood. The CDR3 protein is CASSLGRGAIQETQYF. The CDR3 DNA reads as TGTGCCAGCAGCTTGGGGCGGGGGGCGATCCAAGAGACCCAGTACTTC.